This TCR beta chain was found in a study of blood T cell repertoires in COVID-19. Study overall: COVID-19 samples from acute and convalescent phases originated in the United States, Italy and Spain. Sources were T cells, B-cell-depleted T cells, or PBMCs; the material itself was cDNA or gDNA.

Per the original methods: Nucleated cell number was recorded as an estimate derived from reference gene primer amplification. The repertoire was sequenced with immunoSEQ multiplex PCR; TCRdb's copy has only in-frame clones and lacks some. That table furnishes V, J and clone size, whereas the DNA furnished D and trimming. The repertoire holds 180,000 or so clones, with over 75% as singletons. The CDR3 consists of 13 residues. Trimming left V 5 bases short and J 7 bases short, with 13 bases between. The sequenced sample was peripheral blood. The V call is TRBV12-3 or TRBV12-4, the J call TRBJ2-3, with D possibly being TRBD2 (6 bases). The receptor was isolated from a woman aged 80 or older with acute or convalescent COVID-19. The CDR3 DNA sequence: TGTGCCAGCAGTCCCTCAGGGAGGAATACGCAGTATTTT. As protein: CASSPSGRNTQYF.